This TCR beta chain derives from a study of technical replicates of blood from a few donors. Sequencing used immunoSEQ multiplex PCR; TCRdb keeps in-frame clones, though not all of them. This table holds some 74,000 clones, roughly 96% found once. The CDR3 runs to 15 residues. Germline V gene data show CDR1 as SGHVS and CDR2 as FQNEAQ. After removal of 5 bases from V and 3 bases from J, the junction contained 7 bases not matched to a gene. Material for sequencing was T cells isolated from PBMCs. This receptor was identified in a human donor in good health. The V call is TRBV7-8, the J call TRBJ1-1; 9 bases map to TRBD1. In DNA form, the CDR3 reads TGTGCCAGCAGCCCGACACAGGGGGCGTACACTGAAGCTTTCTTT. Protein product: CASSPTQGAYTEAFF.